This T cell receptor (beta chain) is from a study of OX40 agonist ivuxolimab in advanced cancers. Autoimmune disease history or systemic immunosuppression meant exclusion. Profiling relied on immunoSEQ multiplex PCR, and the TCRdb table lists in-frame clones only, not all of them. This table has roughly 60,000 clones, approximately 78% appearing once. Source: CD4+ or CD8+ T cells sorted from blood, taken in a trial of the OX40 agonist ivuxolimab. The receptor comes from an adult with an advanced solid tumor such as melanoma, head and neck, liver or kidney cancer.

CDR3 nucleotide sequence: TGTGCCAGCAGTGCCGGGACCTACAATGAGCAGTTCTTC. Translating gives CASSAGTYNEQFF. The J gene is TRBJ2-1, the V gene TRBV6-1; D possibly corresponds to TRBD2 (5 bases). This CDR3 has 13 residues. Trimming cost V 4 bases and J 2 bases, with 6 bases left between them. The germline V gene encodes CDR1 MNHNS and CDR2 SASEGT.